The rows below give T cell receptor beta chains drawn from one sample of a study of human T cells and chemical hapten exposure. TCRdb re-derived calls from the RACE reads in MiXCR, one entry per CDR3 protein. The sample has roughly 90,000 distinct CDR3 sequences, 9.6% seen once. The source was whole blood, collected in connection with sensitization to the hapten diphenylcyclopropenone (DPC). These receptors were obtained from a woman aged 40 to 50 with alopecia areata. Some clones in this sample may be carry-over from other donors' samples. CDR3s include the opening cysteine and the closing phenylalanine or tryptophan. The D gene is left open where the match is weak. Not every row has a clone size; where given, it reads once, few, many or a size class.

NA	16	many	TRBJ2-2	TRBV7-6	CASSLVARQNTGELFF	TGTGCCAGCAGCTTAGTAGCTAGGCAAAACACCGGGGAGCTGTTTTTT
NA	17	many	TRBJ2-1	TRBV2	CASSKSLGVSSYNEQFF	TGTGCCAGCAGTAAAAGTCTGGGGGTGTCGTCCTACAATGAGCAGTTCTTC
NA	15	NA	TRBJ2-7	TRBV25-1	CASSARGGNSYEQYF	TGTGCCAGCAGTGCCAGGGGGGGGAACTCCTACGAGCAGTACTTC
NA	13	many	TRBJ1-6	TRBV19	CASGETVNSPLHF	TGTGCCAGCGGGGAGACGGTGAATTCACCCCTCCACTTT
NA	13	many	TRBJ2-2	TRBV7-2	CASSLVLPGELFF	TGTGCCAGCAGCTTGGTCCTCCCCGGGGAGCTGTTTTTT
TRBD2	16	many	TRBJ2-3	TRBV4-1	CASSPWTSGGTDTQYF	TGCGCCAGCAGCCCATGGACTAGCGGGGGCACAGATACGCAGTATTTT
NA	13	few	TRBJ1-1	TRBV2	CASSLEMNTEAFF	TGTGCCAGCAGCCTCGAAATGAACACTGAAGCTTTCTTT
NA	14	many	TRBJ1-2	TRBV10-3	CAISEGLTSYGYTF	TGTGCCATCAGTGAAGGCCTGACAAGCTATGGCTACACCTTC
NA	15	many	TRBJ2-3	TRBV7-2	CASSPGTGSTDTQYF	TGTGCCAGCAGCCCAGGGACGGGATCCACAGATACGCAGTATTTT
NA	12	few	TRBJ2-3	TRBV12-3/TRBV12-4	CASSPGHRTQYF	TGTGCCAGCAGTCCCGGACACCGTACGCAGTATTTT
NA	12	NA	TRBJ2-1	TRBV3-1	CASSLPRSEQFF	TGTGCCAGCAGCCTCCCCCGATCTGAGCAGTTCTTC
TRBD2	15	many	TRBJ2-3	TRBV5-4	CASSLSGGFGNTQYF	TGTGCCAGCAGCCTTAGCGGGGGGTTTGGCAATACGCAGTATTTT
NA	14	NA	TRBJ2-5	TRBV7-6	CASSLFGGQETQYF	TGTGCCAGCAGCTTATTCGGGGGTCAAGAGACCCAGTACTTC
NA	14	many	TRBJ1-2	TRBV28	CASSFIDRNYGYTF	TGTGCCAGCAGTTTTATCGACAGAAACTATGGCTACACCTTC
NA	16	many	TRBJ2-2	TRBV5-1	CASSLGGPTNTGELFF	TGCGCCAGCAGCTTGGGAGGACCGACGAACACCGGGGAGCTGTTTTTT
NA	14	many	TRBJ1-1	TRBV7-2	CASSSQGGITEAFF	TGTGCCAGCAGCTCCCAAGGAGGAATTACTGAAGCTTTCTTT
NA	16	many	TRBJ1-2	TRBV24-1	CATSDPRGPADYGYTF	TGTGCCACCAGTGACCCCAGGGGACCCGCTGACTATGGCTACACCTTC
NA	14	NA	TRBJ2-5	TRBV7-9	CASSLEVAQETQYF	TGTGCCAGCAGCTTAGAAGTGGCGCAAGAGACCCAGTACTTC
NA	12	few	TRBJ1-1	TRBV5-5	CASSRGTTEAFF	TGTGCCAGCAGCCGAGGGACAACTGAAGCTTTCTTT
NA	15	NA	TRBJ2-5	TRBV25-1	CASSEYAGGRKTQYF	TGTGCCAGCAGTGAATATGCTGGGGGGCGAAAGACCCAGTACTTC
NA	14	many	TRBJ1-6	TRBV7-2	CASSFQGQSSPLHF	TGTGCCAGCAGCTTTCAAGGGCAGAGTTCACCCCTCCACTTT
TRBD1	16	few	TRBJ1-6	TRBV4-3	CASSRDGDRRNSPLHF	TGCGCCAGCAGCCGCGATGGGGACAGGCGGAATTCACCCCTCCACTTT
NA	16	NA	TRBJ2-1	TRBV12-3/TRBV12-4	CATAPTGPRGRDEQFF	TGTGCCACCGCTCCGACGGGACCCCGGGGCAGGGATGAGCAGTTCTTC
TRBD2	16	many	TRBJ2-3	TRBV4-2	CASSPRTSGGTVEQYF	TGTGCCAGCAGCCCGCGGACTAGCGGGGGGACTGTGGAGCAGTATTTT
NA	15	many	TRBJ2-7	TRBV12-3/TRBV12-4	CASSANWRRGDEQYF	TGTGCCAGCAGTGCTAATTGGCGCAGGGGAGATGAGCAGTACTTC
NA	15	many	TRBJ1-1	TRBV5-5	CASSLVVWGVAEAFF	TGTGCCAGCAGCTTGGTCGTCTGGGGGGTGGCTGAAGCTTTCTTT
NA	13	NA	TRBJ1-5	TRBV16	CASSHGGNQPQHF	TGTGCCAGCAGCCACGGGGGAAATCAGCCCCAGCATTTT
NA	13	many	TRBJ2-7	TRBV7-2	CASEEGVSYEQYF	TGTGCCAGCGAGGAGGGCGTCTCCTACGAGCAGTACTTC
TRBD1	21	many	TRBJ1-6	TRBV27	CASSSSPYYTGTGNYNSPLHF	TGTGCCAGCAGTTCTTCCCCCTATTATACCGGGACAGGGAACTATAATTCACCCCTCCACTTT
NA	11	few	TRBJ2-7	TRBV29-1	CSVERPGEQYF	TGCAGCGTTGAAAGGCCCGGCGAGCAGTACTTC
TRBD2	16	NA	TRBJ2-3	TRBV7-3	CASSLSHSGGADTQYF	TGTGCCAGCAGCCTCTCCCACAGCGGGGGGGCAGATACGCAGTATTTT
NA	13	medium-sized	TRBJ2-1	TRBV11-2	CASSLLQYNEQFF	TGTGCCAGCAGCTTACTACAATACAATGAGCAGTTCTTC
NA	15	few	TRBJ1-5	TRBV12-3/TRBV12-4	CASSLLTGSYQPQHF	TGTGCCAGCAGTTTATTGACAGGATCCTATCAGCCCCAGCATTTT
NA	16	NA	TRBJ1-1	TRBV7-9	CASSTGTRGAWTEAFF	TGTGCCAGCAGCACCGGGACAAGGGGCGCGTGGACTGAAGCTTTCTTT
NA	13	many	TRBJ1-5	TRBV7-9	CASSPPWAGAQHF	TGTGCCAGCAGCCCGCCCTGGGCAGGGGCCCAGCATTTT
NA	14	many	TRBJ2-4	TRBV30	CASMKGGDRHIQYF	TGTGCCTCTATGAAGGGGGGGGATAGGCACATTCAGTACTTC
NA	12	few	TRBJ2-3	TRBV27	CASSDRTDTQYF	TGTGCCAGCAGTGACCGCACAGATACGCAGTATTTT